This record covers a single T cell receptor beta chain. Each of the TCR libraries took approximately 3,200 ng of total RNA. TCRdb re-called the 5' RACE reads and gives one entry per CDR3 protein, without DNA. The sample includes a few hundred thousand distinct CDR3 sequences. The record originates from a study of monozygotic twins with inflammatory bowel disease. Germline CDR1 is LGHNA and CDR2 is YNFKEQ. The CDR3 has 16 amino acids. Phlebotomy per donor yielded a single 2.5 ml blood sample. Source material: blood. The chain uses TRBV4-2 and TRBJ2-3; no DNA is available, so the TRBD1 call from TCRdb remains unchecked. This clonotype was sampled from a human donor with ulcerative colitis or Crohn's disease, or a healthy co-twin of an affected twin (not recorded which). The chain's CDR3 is CASSQVRGGSTDTQYF.